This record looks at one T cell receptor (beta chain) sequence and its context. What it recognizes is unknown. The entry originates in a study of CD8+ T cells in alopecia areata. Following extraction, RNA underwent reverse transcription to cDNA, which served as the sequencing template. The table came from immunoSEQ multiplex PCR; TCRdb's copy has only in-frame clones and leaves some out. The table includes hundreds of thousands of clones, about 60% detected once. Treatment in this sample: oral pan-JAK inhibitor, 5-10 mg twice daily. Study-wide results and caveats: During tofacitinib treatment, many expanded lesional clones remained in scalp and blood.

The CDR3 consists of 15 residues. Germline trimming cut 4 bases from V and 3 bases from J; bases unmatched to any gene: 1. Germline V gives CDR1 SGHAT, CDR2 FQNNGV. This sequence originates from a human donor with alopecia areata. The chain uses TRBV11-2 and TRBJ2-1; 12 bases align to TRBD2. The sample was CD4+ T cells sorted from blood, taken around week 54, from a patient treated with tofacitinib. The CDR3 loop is CASSSLAGGYNEQFF. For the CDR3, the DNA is TGTGCCAGCAGCTCACTAGCGGGGGGCTACAATGAGCAGTTCTTC.